The 24 T cell receptor beta chains in this list originate from one sample, sequenced in a study of OX40 agonist ivuxolimab in advanced cancers. Profiled with immunoSEQ multiplex PCR; TCRdb holds only in-frame clones, not every one. The table includes 81,000 or so clones, 85% to 90% detected once. The starting material was CD4+ or CD8+ T cells sorted from blood, obtained in a trial of the OX40 agonist ivuxolimab. These receptors all come from an adult with an advanced solid tumor such as melanoma, head and neck, liver or kidney cancer.

The chain combines TRBV4-3 with TRBJ1-2, with unresolved D. Trimming took off 0 bases at V and 4 bases at J, with 9 bases between the two ends. Germline V gene lookup returns CDR1 LGHNA and CDR2 YSLEER. The CDR3 runs 14 residues. CDR3 sequence (DNA): TGCGCCAGCAGCCAAGAAAGAGGGCCCTATGGCTACACCTTC. Translated, it gives CASSQERGPYGYTF.

This clone was detected only once. The rearrangement joins TRBV18 to TRBJ1-1, with unresolved D. The V and J ends lost 6 bases and 1 base respectively, with 12 bases between them. This CDR3 is 14 amino acids long. CDR1 and CDR2 from the germline V gene are KGHSH and LQKENI. The CDR3 sequence: CASSLQAGNTEAFF. CDR3 DNA: TGTGCCAGCTCGCTTCAGGCGGGGAACACTGAAGCTTTCTTT.

The chain links TRBV18 to TRBJ2-5, with TRBD2 identical over 8 bases. J lost 5 bases, V lost 6 bases, and 5 bases had no gene match. Germline V lookup: CDR1 KGHSH, CDR2 LQKENI. The CDR3 extends over 13 amino acids. The CDR3 reads CASSPGLVETQYF. CDR3 bases: TGTGCCAGCTCTCCGGGACTAGTCGAGACCCAGTACTTC.

The table lists this clone with a count of one. The chain recombines TRBV18 with TRBJ2-1; D is uncertain. V shed 1 base and J shed 8 bases, with 15 bases lying between them. Germline V gene sequence: CDR1 KGHSH, CDR2 LQKENI. This CDR3 has 15 amino acids. The chain's CDR3 is CASSPRLVGEDEQFF. CDR3 coding DNA: TGTGCCAGCTCACCACGTTTAGTCGGTGAAGATGAGCAGTTCTTC.

This clone was recorded a few times. The chain recombines TRBV10-3 with TRBJ2-3, with 7 bases aligning to TRBD2. The CDR3 loop spans 16 amino acids. V dropped 10 bases and J dropped 5; count of bases not matched to a gene: 18. Germline V gene lookup returns CDR1 ENHRY and CDR2 SYGVKD. CDR3 protein: CATLLPSGGGKDTQYF. The CDR3 coding sequence is TGTGCCACCCTCCTCCCATCTGGGGGGGGTAAAGATACGCAGTATTTT.

The chain is built from TRBV11-2 and TRBJ2-1; D ambiguous. Between the trimmed V and J ends, which lost 11 bases and 0 bases, there was a span of 11 bases. CDR1 is SGHAT and CDR2 is FQNNGV in the germline V gene. The CDR3 length is 13 residues. This CDR3 reads CASRTLSYNEQFF. For the CDR3, the DNA is TGTGCCTCAAGAACCCTCTCCTACAATGAGCAGTTCTTC.

The chain employs TRBV5-1 and TRBJ1-1, with D hard to call. Between the trimmed V and J ends, which lost 0 bases and 5 bases, there was a span of 8 bases. The CDR3 runs to 13 residues. Germline V lookup: CDR1 SGHRS, CDR2 YFSETQ. CDR3 sequence reads: CASSLASGTEAFF. CDR3 nucleotide sequence: TGCGCCAGCAGCTTGGCGTCGGGTACTGAAGCTTTCTTT.

This sequence joins TRBV19 and TRBJ1-2; TRBD1 might be the D (5 bases). This CDR3 is built from 15 residues. CDR1 LNHDA and CDR2 SQIVND come from the germline V gene (reference sequence). Trimming took off 5 bases at V and 0 bases at J, with 13 bases between the two ends. The CDR3 DNA is TGTGCCAGTAGTGAGGGTGCAGGGACTAACTATGGCTACACCTTC. Its protein is CASSEGAGTNYGYTF.

The rearrangement joins TRBV5-4 to TRBJ1-3; D is unclear. The germline V gene has CDR1 SGHNT and CDR2 YYREEE (reference sequence). This CDR3 comprises 16 residues. The ends were cut back, 4 bases at V and 0 bases at J, with 14 bases in the middle. The CDR3 DNA follows: TGTGCCAGCAGCCCCCAGTTTGGGAGCTCTGGAAACACCATATATTTT. Encoded protein: CASSPQFGSSGNTIYF.

This clone came up a few times. V usage is TRBV9 and J usage is TRBJ1-6; tentative D call: TRBD1 (5 bases). Germline loops: CDR1 SGDLS, CDR2 YYNGEE. This CDR3 region has 14 residues. Trimming took off 0 bases at V and 10 bases at J, with 11 bases between the two ends. CDR3 DNA sequence: TGTGCCAGCAGCGTAGCCGCCAGGGAATCACCCCTCCACTTT. Translated: CASSVAARESPLHF.

The rearrangement uses TRBV27 and TRBJ1-2; no definite D call. V was shortened by 2 bases and J by 6 bases, with 10 bases between the two germline ends. The germline V gene encodes CDR1 MNHEY and CDR2 SMNVEV (reference sequence). The CDR3 contains 13 residues. Here the CDR3 DNA reads TGTGCCAGCAGTTTAACACGGGAAAATGGCTACACCTTC. It yields the protein CASSLTRENGYTF.

This chain uses TRBV6-1 with TRBJ1-1; D unclear. CDR1 and CDR2 (germline): MNHNS, SASEGT. V shed 8 bases and J shed 2 bases, with 9 bases lying between them. This CDR3 comprises 12 residues. The CDR3 here is CASGAANTEAFF. CDR3 nucleotides: TGTGCCAGCGGTGCAGCAAACACTGAAGCTTTCTTT.

The V call is TRBV7-9, the J call TRBJ1-4; D might be TRBD1 (5 bases). The V gene lost 5 bases and the J gene lost 8 bases, with 15 bases spanning the gap. Germline CDR1 SEHNR, CDR2 FQNEAQ (reference sequence). The CDR3 contains 14 residues. This chain's CDR3 is CASSAQGGEEKLFF. DNA of the CDR3: TGTGCCAGCAGCGCCCAGGGAGGAGAGGAAAAACTGTTTTTT.

This rearrangement joins TRBV7-8 to TRBJ1-1, with D possibly being TRBD1 (6 bases). The germline V gene encodes CDR1 SGHVS and CDR2 FQNEAQ. V shed 5 bases and J shed 7 bases, with 20 bases lying between them. The CDR3 contains 15 residues. CDR3 sequence reads: CASSIGSIGGGEAFF. The CDR3 DNA is TGTGCCAGCAGCATAGGGAGTATTGGGGGCGGTGAAGCTTTCTTT.

This rearrangement joins TRBV7-8 to TRBJ2-1; D gene uncertain. The V gene lost 5 bases and the J gene lost 7 bases, with 18 bases spanning the gap. Germline V gene sequence: CDR1 SGHVS, CDR2 FQNEAQ. This CDR3 has 15 residues. CDR3 sequence (DNA): TGTGCCAGCAGCCGAAGACCAGACGTCGAGAATGAGCAGTTCTTC. This codes for CASSRRPDVENEQFF.

V is TRBV4-3 and J is TRBJ1-2; D is undetermined. The V end was cut by 0 bases, the J end by 3 bases, with 8 bases between. Germline V gene data show CDR1 as LGHNA and CDR2 as YSLEER. The CDR3 is made up of 14 amino acids. The CDR3 DNA reads as TGCGCCAGCAGCCAAGATTGGGCGGACTATGGCTACACCTTC. It specifies CASSQDWADYGYTF.

This chain joins TRBV2 and TRBJ2-6; D is unclear. V gave up 8 bases and J gave up 0 bases, with 11 bases separating them. The germline V gene encodes CDR1 SNHLY and CDR2 FYNNEI. The CDR3 length is 15 residues. This chain's CDR3 is CASWGGVSGANVLTF. The CDR3 DNA is TGTGCCAGCTGGGGTGGGGTCTCTGGGGCCAACGTCCTGACTTTC.

The gene calls are TRBV7-3 and TRBJ1-5, with a weak D call TRBD1 (5 bases). Germline loops: CDR1 SGHTA, CDR2 FQGTGA. The CDR3 consists of 15 residues. V gave up 4 bases and J gave up 4 bases, with 14 bases separating them. The CDR3 spells CASSSGAGSNQPQHF. The CDR3 DNA reads TGTGCCAGCAGCTCTGGGGCAGGGTCAAATCAGCCCCAGCATTTT.

V and J are TRBV7-2 and TRBJ2-7; D may be TRBD1 or TRBD2 (7 bases each). CDR1 and CDR2 (germline): SGHTA, FQGNSA. The V end lost 5 bases, the J end lost 7 bases, and 21 bases lay between the germline ends. The CDR3 is 15 residues long. The CDR3 bases are TGTGCCAGCAGCCAAGGTACAGGGGCGGGGGAAGAGCAGTACTTC. It yields the protein CASSQGTGAGEEQYF.

The rearrangement joins TRBV19 to TRBJ1-2; D remains ambiguous. The germline V and J ends were trimmed by 0 bases and 5 bases, with 7 bases remaining between them. CDR1 and CDR2 from the germline V gene are LNHDA and SQIVND (reference sequence). The CDR3 is 13 residues long. The CDR3 DNA is TGTGCCAGTAGTATAGAAGGCAGATATGGCTACACCTTC. Translation gives CASSIEGRYGYTF. Full variable domain (outside the CDR3, taken from reference TRBV19 and TRBJ1-2): DGGITQSPKYLFRKEGQNVTLSCEQNLNHDAMYWYRQDPGQGLRLIYYSQIVNDFQKGDIAEGYSVSREKKESFPLTVTSAQKNPTAFYLCASSIEGRYGYTFGSGTRLTVV.

The chain joins TRBV28 to TRBJ1-3; 7 bases line up with TRBD1. J was trimmed by 6 bases and V by 2 bases; bases with no gene match: 10. The CDR3 contains 16 residues. Germline loops: CDR1 MDHEN, CDR2 SYDVKM. The CDR3 bases are TGTGCCAGCAGTTTACGTATTTTAACAGGGGAAAACACCATATATTTT. Protein sequence: CASSLRILTGENTIYF. The complete variable domain, with remaining parts taken from reference TRBV28 and TRBJ1-3, reads DVKVTQSSRYLVKRTGEKVFLECVQDMDHENMFWYRQDPGLGLRLIYFSYDVKMKEKGDIPEGYSVSREKKERFSLILESASTNQTSMYLCASSLRILTGENTIYFGEGSWLTVV.

This clone was detected only once. The chain is built from TRBV15 and TRBJ2-3; TRBD2 matches 7 bases. V was pared by 0 bases and J by 4 bases, with 7 bases of the junction left unmatched. The length of the CDR3 is 16 residues. Germline V gene lookup returns CDR1 LNHNV and CDR2 YYDKDF (reference sequence). The CDR3 DNA sequence: TGTGCCACCAGCAGAGACCCGCGGGGGTCATCAGATACGCAGTATTTT. Its protein is CATSRDPRGSSDTQYF. Full variable domain (outside the CDR3, taken from reference TRBV15 and TRBJ2-3): DAMVIQNPRYQVTQFGKPVTLSCSQTLNHNVMYWYQQKSSQAPKLLFHYYDKDFNNEADTPDNFQSRRPNTSFCFLDIRSPGLGDTAMYLCATSRDPRGSSDTQYFGPGTRLTVL.

This chain joins TRBV10-3 and TRBJ2-5, with D possibly being TRBD2 (6 bases). This CDR3 region has 13 residues. The V end was cut by 6 bases, the J end by 2 bases, with 10 bases between. CDR1 and CDR2 from the germline V gene are ENHRY and SYGVKD. CDR3 sequence (DNA): TGTGCCATCAGCGAGCGGGTACAAGAGACCCAGTACTTC. As protein: CAISERVQETQYF.

This clone has just a few counts. The chain uses TRBV5-1 and TRBJ1-1; D is unclear. The ends were cut back, 3 bases at V and 1 base at J, with 7 bases in the middle. CDR1 SGHRS and CDR2 YFSETQ come from the germline V gene. This CDR3 is 13 amino acids long. CDR3 bases: TGCGCCAGCAGCTCGACCGGGAACACTGAAGCTTTCTTT. It translates to CASSSTGNTEAFF. Based on the CDR3 plus reference TRBV5-1 and TRBJ1-1, the full variable domain is KAGVTQTPRYLIKTRGQQVTLSCSPISGHRSVSWYQQTPGQGLQFLFEYFSETQRNKGNFPGRFSGRQFSNSRSEMNVSTLELGDSALYLCASSSTGNTEAFFGQGTRLTVV.